This note documents a single T cell receptor beta chain sequence. Antigen specificity is unknown. The CDR3 has 15 amino acids. V was pared by 8 bases and J by 9 bases, with 20 bases between. Germline-derived CDR1 and CDR2 are SNHLY and FYNNEI. Measured with immunoSEQ multiplex PCR; TCRdb has only the in-frame clones, and not every one. The data hold approximately 2.5 million clones, with over 85% observed a single time. This entry comes from a study of shared clonotypes between healthy human individuals. General study findings and limits: Generation probabilities of non-shared clonotypes were lower (relative to those shared by all four donors). Across subsets, estimated richness was generally greater for naive than for memory populations.

The sequenced sample consisted of naive CD4+ T cells sorted from blood. Subset meaning: CD45RA+ positively selected. The receptor was isolated from a man aged 18 to 35 in good health. The chain carries TRBV2 and TRBJ1-6, with D perhaps matching TRBD1 (6 bases). This chain's CDR3 is CASGAGNRDSSPLHF. CDR3 DNA sequence: TGTGCCAGCGGGGCCGGAAACAGGGATAGTTCACCCCTCCACTTT.